These 27 T cell receptor beta chains originate from one sample sequenced in a study of chemoradiotherapy in HPV16-positive cancers. Measured with immunoSEQ multiplex PCR; TCRdb has only the in-frame clones, and not every one. The sample records under 15,000 clones, approximately 89% being singletons. The starting material was blood, obtained from a patient who underwent chemoradiotherapy. The receptors come from a human donor with HPV-associated anogenital cancer.

This chain links TRBV5-1 with TRBJ2-3; 12 nucleotides agree with TRBD1. The germline CDR1 and CDR2 sequences are SGHRS and YFSETQ. This CDR3 comprises 16 residues. The V segment lost 0 bases and the J segment 4 bases; nucleotides outside the gene matches: 3. CDR3: CASSLVGQGASDTQYF. The CDR3 DNA is TGCGCCAGCAGCTTGGTGGGACAGGGGGCCTCAGATACGCAGTATTTT.

The rearrangement links TRBV4-1 to TRBJ2-7, with 9 bases identical to TRBD2. The CDR3 runs 15 residues. Germline values: CDR1 MGHRA, CDR2 YSYEKL. V lost 1 base to trimming and J lost 2 bases; unmatched junction nucleotides: 3. The DNA of the CDR3 is TGCGCCAGCAGCCAAGGTGGCGGGGGGGCCTACGAGCAGTACTTC. Its translation: CASSQGGGGAYEQYF.

This chain connects TRBV7-2 to TRBJ2-5; 8 bases fit TRBD1. The CDR3 is made up of 13 amino acids. Germline assignment: CDR1 SGHTA and CDR2 FQGNSA. The V segment lost 5 bases and the J segment 4 bases; nucleotides outside the gene matches: 3. The DNA of the CDR3 is TGTGCCAGCAGCGCGGACAGGGCAGAGACCCAGTACTTC. Translating gives CASSADRAETQYF.

A single count supports this clone. V usage is TRBV27 and J usage is TRBJ2-7; D possibly corresponds to TRBD1 (6 bases). V lost 4 bases, J lost 4 bases, and 11 bases lay in between. Germline CDR1 reads MNHEY; CDR2 reads SMNVEV (reference sequence). The CDR3 runs to 13 residues. The CDR3 spells CASSWGPAYEQYF. In DNA form, the CDR3 reads TGTGCCAGCAGTTGGGGGCCCGCTTACGAGCAGTACTTC.

CDR3 DNA: TGTGCCAGTAGTATTCTGAACACCGGGGAGCTGTTTTTT. Translated: CASSILNTGELFF. The chain has TRBV19 and TRBJ2-2; D not resolved. Germline CDR1 reads LNHDA; CDR2 reads SQIVND (reference sequence). The CDR3 is made up of 13 amino acids. The V gene lost 3 bases and the J gene lost 1 base, with 3 bases spanning the gap.

The V gene is TRBV4-3, the J gene TRBJ1-4; 7 bases align to TRBD1. This CDR3 region has 16 residues. V lost 4 bases to trimming and J lost 2 bases; unmatched junction nucleotides: 7. CDR1 and CDR2 from the germline V gene are LGHNA and YSLEER. The DNA for the CDR3 is TGCGCCAGCAGCCGGGGACAGCGCTACACTAATGAAAAACTGTTTTTT. It translates to CASSRGQRYTNEKLFF.

The CDR3: CASSSSWDKAYYGYTF. The CDR3, as DNA: TGTGCCAGCAGCTCCAGTTGGGACAAAGCCTACTATGGCTACACCTTC. The genes are TRBV5-4 and TRBJ1-2; D is possibly TRBD1 (6 bases). Between the trimmed V and J ends, which lost 3 bases and 3 bases, there was a span of 18 bases. Per germline, CDR1 SGHNT and CDR2 YYREEE (reference sequence). This CDR3 region has 16 residues.

This chain joins TRBV9 and TRBJ2-6; the D gene is possibly TRBD1 (6 bases). The CDR3 consists of 18 residues. V was cut by 4 bases and J by 0 bases, with 17 bases left in between. The germline gives CDR1 SGDLS, CDR2 YYNGEE. CDR3 nucleotide sequence: TGTGCCAGCAGCACATTGACAGGTGGCTTCTCTGGGGCCAACGTCCTGACTTTC. Translation: CASSTLTGGFSGANVLTF.

The chain is built from TRBV19 and TRBJ2-7, with no clear D. Looked up from germline, CDR1 is LNHDA and CDR2 is SQIVND (reference sequence). The V gene lost 2 bases and the J gene lost 2 bases, with 13 bases spanning the gap. This CDR3 spans 15 amino acids. The CDR3 sequence: CASSINKAGTYEQYF. For the CDR3, the DNA is TGTGCCAGTAGTATAAACAAGGCAGGAACCTACGAGCAGTACTTC.

The rearrangement uses TRBV18 and TRBJ1-4, with 9 bases lining up with TRBD1. CDR1 is KGHSH, CDR2 LQKENI, per germline. After removal of 4 bases from V and 1 base from J, the junction contained 10 bases not matched to a gene. CDR3 length: 18 amino acids. CDR3 DNA sequence: TGTGCCAGCTCACGCTACAGGGGGCCCAGTGGAACTAATGAAAAACTGTTTTTT. Translating it yields CASSRYRGPSGTNEKLFF.

The chain links TRBV7-3 to TRBJ2-2; D may be TRBD2 (5 bases). Looked up from germline, CDR1 is SGHTA and CDR2 is FQGTGA. The V gene lost 2 bases and the J gene lost 4 bases, with 11 bases spanning the gap. This CDR3 contains 15 residues. The CDR3 is CASSLEGGPTGELFF. The CDR3 nucleotides read TGTGCCAGCAGCTTAGAGGGCGGACCCACCGGGGAGCTGTTTTTT.

The chain has TRBV15 and TRBJ1-6, with D tentatively TRBD1 (6 bases). Germline CDR1 and CDR2: LNHNV and YYDKDF (reference sequence). Between the trimmed V and J ends, which lost 3 bases and 8 bases, there was a span of 11 bases. The CDR3 length is 14 residues. The CDR3 DNA reads as TGTGCCACCAGCAGTAACAGGGTGGATTCACCCCTCCACTTT. Protein: CATSSNRVDSPLHF.

The rearrangement uses TRBV28 and TRBJ2-1, with 8 bases matching TRBD2. Germline V gene sequence: CDR1 MDHEN, CDR2 SYDVKM. This CDR3 has 14 amino acids. V was clipped by 7 bases and J by 3 bases; unmatched bases: 5. The CDR3 sequence: CASIVSGGYNEQFF. The CDR3 bases are TGTGCCAGCATTGTGAGCGGGGGCTACAATGAGCAGTTCTTC.

This chain joins TRBV28 and TRBJ1-1; 7 positions agree with TRBD1. CDR1 is MDHEN and CDR2 is SYDVKM in the germline V gene. The CDR3 extends over 11 amino acids. The trim removed 10 bases at V and 3 bases at J, leaving 2 bases unmatched. DNA for the CDR3: TGTGCCACGGGACAGTACACTGAAGCTTTCTTT. Amino acid sequence: CATGQYTEAFF.

The rearrangement links TRBV6-5 to TRBJ2-3, with 9 bases that match TRBD2. The CDR3 loop spans 16 amino acids. The V gene end was trimmed by 0 bases and the J gene end by 4 bases; junction bases not matched to a gene: 5. CDR1 MNHEY and CDR2 SVGAGI come from the germline V gene. CDR3 nucleotide sequence: TGTGCCAGCAGTTACTCTAGCGGGAGTCTCCCAGATACGCAGTATTTT. Translation: CASSYSSGSLPDTQYF.

This clone has more than one count but fewer than ten. The gene calls are TRBV2 and TRBJ1-3; no clear D gene. There are 14 residues in the CDR3. V shed 7 bases and J shed 0 bases, with 10 bases lying between them. Germline V gene sequence: CDR1 SNHLY, CDR2 FYNNEI. The CDR3 reads CASTEAISGNTIYF. CDR3 nucleotide sequence: TGTGCCAGCACTGAGGCGATCTCTGGAAACACCATATATTTT. Full variable domain (remainder filled in from reference TRBV2 and TRBJ1-3): EPEVTQTPSHQVTQMGQEVILRCVPISNHLYFYWYRQILGQKVEFLVSFYNNEISEKSEIFDDQFSVERPDGSNFTLKIRSTKLEDSAMYFCASTEAISGNTIYFGEGSWLTVV.

The J gene is TRBJ1-1, the V gene TRBV4-2; D not certain. The CDR3 spans 16 residues. Germline CDR1 LGHNA, CDR2 YNFKEQ. V was pared by 4 bases and J by 1 base, with 16 bases between. This CDR3 is CASSREGPQSNTEAFF. In DNA form, the CDR3 reads TGTGCCAGCAGCCGAGAAGGGCCACAGTCGAACACTGAAGCTTTCTTT.

The chain is built from TRBV6-6 and TRBJ1-2; 9 bases align to TRBD1. The junction had 7 bases not matched to a gene; V was cut back by 6 bases and J by 5 bases. Per the germline V gene, CDR1 is MNHNY and CDR2 is SVGAGI (reference sequence). The CDR3 totals 14 residues. CDR3 in amino acids: CASSPGQGIYGYTF. CDR3 in DNA: TGTGCCAGCAGCCCCGGACAGGGGATTTATGGCTACACCTTC.

The chain joins TRBV25-1 to TRBJ2-7; 11 nucleotides align to TRBD2. V shed 4 bases, J shed 3 bases, and the junction held 5 bases outside the gene matches. Germline V gives CDR1 MGHDK, CDR2 SYGVNS. The CDR3 runs 15 residues. CDR3 in DNA: TGTGCCAGCAGTGGCGGACTAGCGGGCTTCTACGAGCAGTACTTC. It yields the protein CASSGGLAGFYEQYF.

The V call is TRBV18, the J call TRBJ1-4; D is perhaps TRBD1 (5 bases). V lost 6 bases and J lost 6, with 11 bases in between. Germline V gives CDR1 KGHSH, CDR2 LQKENI. The CDR3 loop spans 13 amino acids. The CDR3 sequence: CASSTVGDEKLFF. In DNA form, the CDR3 reads TGTGCCAGCTCGACAGTGGGCGATGAAAAACTGTTTTTT.

This clone appeared once. The genes are TRBV6-1 and TRBJ1-5, with D possibly TRBD1 on 6 matching bases. The V end lost 3 bases, the J end lost 5 bases, and 11 bases lay between the germline ends. The CDR3 has 14 residues. Germline CDR1 and CDR2: MNHNS and SASEGT. The DNA of the CDR3 is TGTGCCAGCAGTGAGGGGGCAGATTATCAGCCCCAGCATTTT. The encoded protein is CASSEGADYQPQHF.

This chain uses TRBV4-2 with TRBJ2-7; no clear D gene. With 4 bases removed from V and 4 bases from J, the gap between germline ends came to 11 bases. Per the germline V gene, CDR1 is LGHNA and CDR2 is YNFKEQ. CDR3 length equals 13 residues. The CDR3 DNA is TGTGCCAGCAGCCCCACTGATGGATACGAGCAGTACTTC. Its protein is CASSPTDGYEQYF.

The rearrangement uses TRBV6-5 and TRBJ2-5, with 10 bases lining up with TRBD2. There are 16 residues in the CDR3. The J segment lost 2 bases and the V segment lost 0 bases, leaving 3 bases of the junction unmatched. Germline assignment: CDR1 MNHEY and CDR2 SVGAGI. The CDR3, as DNA: TGTGCCAGCAGTTACTCGAAAGCGGGGGGGCAAGAGACCCAGTACTTC. Its protein product is CASSYSKAGGQETQYF.

The genes are TRBV19 and TRBJ2-2; a weak D match, TRBD2 (6 bases). CDR1 and CDR2 (germline): LNHDA, SQIVND (reference sequence). V was shortened by 10 bases and J by 5 bases, with 8 bases between the two germline ends. The CDR3 is 11 amino acids. CDR3 loop: CATGGTGELFF. CDR3 DNA: TGTGCCACCGGGGGTACCGGGGAGCTGTTTTTT.

This chain links TRBV27 with TRBJ2-1; 13 positions match TRBD2. V lost 8 bases, J lost 7 bases, and 5 bases stayed unmatched. This CDR3 has 14 amino acids. CDR1 and CDR2 (germline): MNHEY, SMNVEV (reference sequence). The CDR3 sequence: CASLGLAGSNEQFF. The CDR3 DNA follows: TGTGCCAGCCTGGGACTAGCGGGATCTAATGAGCAGTTCTTC.

CDR3 in amino acids: CATSRALGGNTEAFF. CDR3 nucleotides: TGTGCCACCAGCAGGGCGTTGGGGGGAAACACTGAAGCTTTCTTT. This chain joins TRBV15 and TRBJ1-1; a possible D gene is TRBD1 (5 bases). This CDR3 is built from 15 residues. Germline V gene lookup returns CDR1 LNHNV and CDR2 YYDKDF (reference sequence). V was shortened by 3 bases and J by 2 bases, with 13 bases between the two germline ends.

V usage is TRBV28 and J usage is TRBJ1-4, with D possibly TRBD1 on 5 matching bases. The CDR3 sequence is 15 residues long. Per germline, CDR1 MDHEN and CDR2 SYDVKM. Trimming pared 5 bases from V and 5 bases from J, leaving 15 bases between. For the CDR3, the DNA is TGTGCCAGCAGTACCGCGGACCGGGACAATGAAAAACTGTTTTTT. It encodes CASSTADRDNEKLFF.